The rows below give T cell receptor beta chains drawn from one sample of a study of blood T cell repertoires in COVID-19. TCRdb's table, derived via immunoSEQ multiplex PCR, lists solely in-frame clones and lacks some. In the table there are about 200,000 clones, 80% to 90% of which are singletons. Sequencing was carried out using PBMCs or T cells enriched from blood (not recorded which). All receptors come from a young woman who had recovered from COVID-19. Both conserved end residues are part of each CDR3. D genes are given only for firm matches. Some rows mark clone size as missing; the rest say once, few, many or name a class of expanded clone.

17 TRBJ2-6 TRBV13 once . CASSLGGLGAGANVLTF TGTGCCAGCAGCTTAGGCGGGCTAGGGGCGGGGGCCAACGTCCTGACTTTC
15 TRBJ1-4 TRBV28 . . CASSYPGAGDEKLFF TGTGCCAGCAGTTACCCGGGAGCAGGAGATGAAAAACTGTTTTTT
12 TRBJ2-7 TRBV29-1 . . CSVEDSGYEQYF TGCAGCGTTGAAGATAGCGGATACGAGCAGTACTTC
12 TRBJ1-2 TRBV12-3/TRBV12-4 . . CASRGGDYGYTF TGTGCCAGCAGGGGGGGGGACTATGGCTACACCTTC
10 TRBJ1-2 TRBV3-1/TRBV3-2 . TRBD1 CATGGNGYTF TGTGCCACAGGGGGTAATGGCTACACCTTC
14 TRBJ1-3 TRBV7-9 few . CASSSISSGNTIYF TGTGCCAGCAGCTCCATTTCCTCTGGAAACACCATATATTTT
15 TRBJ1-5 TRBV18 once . CASSPETGGNQPQHF TGTGCCAGCTCACCAGAAACAGGTGGCAATCAGCCCCAGCATTTT
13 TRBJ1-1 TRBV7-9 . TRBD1 CASSPRAPDRAPF TGTGCCAGCAGCCCGCGGGCCCCGGACAGGGCACCTTTT
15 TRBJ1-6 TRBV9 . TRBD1 CASSGTGDNNSPLHF TGTGCCAGCAGCGGGACAGGGGATAACAATTCACCCCTCCACTTT
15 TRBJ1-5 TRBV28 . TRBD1 CASSPSGGHNQPQHF TGTGCCAGCAGTCCTTCAGGGGGCCACAATCAGCCCCAGCATTTT
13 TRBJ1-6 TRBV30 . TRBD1 CAWGDRAYSPLHF TGTGCCTGGGGTGACAGGGCCTATTCACCCCTCCACTTT
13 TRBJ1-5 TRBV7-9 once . CASSLGLSQPQHF TGTGCCAGCAGCTTAGGTTTGAGTCAGCCCCAGCATTTT
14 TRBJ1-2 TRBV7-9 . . CASSLGLQGYGYTF TGTGCCAGCAGCTTAGGTTTACAGGGCTATGGCTACACCTTC
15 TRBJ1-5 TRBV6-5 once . CASSTSGSSNQPQHF TGTGCCAGCAGCACCTCGGGATCCAGCAATCAGCCCCAGCATTTT
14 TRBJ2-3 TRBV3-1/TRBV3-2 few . CASSQGLLTDTQYF TGTGCCAGCAGCCAAGGACTTCTCACAGATACGCAGTATTTT
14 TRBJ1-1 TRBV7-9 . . CASSRAGQNTEAFF TGTGCCAGCAGCCGAGCGGGACAGAACACTGAAGCTTTCTTT